The 11 T cell receptor beta chains reported below all come from one sample, sequenced in a study of beta chain features in type 1 diabetes. Since all of the isolated RNA was reverse transcribed, expressed TCRB transcripts were what got sequenced. Using immunoSEQ multiplex PCR, the repertoire was profiled, and TCRdb retains in-frame clones only, with some absent. The data contain 200,000 to 250,000 clones, 9.6% of them singletons. Sequencing was carried out using naive CD4+ T cells from blood. The receptors were sampled from a woman aged 18 to 35 in good health.

This clone was counted a few times. This rearrangement joins TRBV7-9 to TRBJ2-1; no clear D. Trimming shortened V by 5 bases and J by 4 bases, and 15 bases separated the two germline ends. The germline gives CDR1 SEHNR, CDR2 FQNEAQ (reference sequence). CDR3 length: 15 residues. The DNA of the CDR3 is TGTGCCAGCAGCCAAGATCGGGTAGCTTACAATGAGCAGTTCTTC. Protein product: CASSQDRVAYNEQFF.

The chain employs TRBV18 and TRBJ1-1; no firm D call. Between the trimmed V and J ends, which lost 1 base and 4 bases, there was a span of 10 bases. The CDR3 is 14 residues long. The V gene's germline CDR1 is KGHSH and CDR2 LQKENI. The CDR3: CASSPLGRATEAFF. DNA of the CDR3: TGTGCCAGCTCACCACTGGGGAGGGCCACTGAAGCTTTCTTT. The full variable domain, with the rest looked up from reference TRBV18 and TRBJ1-1, is NAGVMQNPRHLVRRRGQEARLRCSPMKGHSHVYWYRQLPEEGLKFMVYLQKENIIDESGMPKERFSAEFPKEGPSILRIQQVVRGDSAAYFCASSPLGRATEAFFGQGTRLTVV.

This clone was seen more than once but under ten times. The rearrangement joins TRBV27 to TRBJ1-6; TRBD1 is a possible D gene (5 bases). This CDR3 is built from 14 residues. Trimming shortened V by 3 bases and J by 9 bases, and 12 bases separated the two germline ends. Germline CDR1 MNHEY, CDR2 SMNVEV (reference sequence). The CDR3 DNA is TGTGCCAGCAGTTTTCCGGGGGGACGTTCACCCCTCCACTTT. Its protein product is CASSFPGGRSPLHF.

The J gene is TRBJ1-2, the V gene TRBV6-6, with TRBD1 as a possible D gene (6 bases). Germline V lookup: CDR1 MNHNY, CDR2 SVGAGI (reference sequence). Trimming removed 2 bases from V and 8 bases from J, with 12 bases in between. There are 13 residues in the CDR3. The CDR3 is CASSYNRAEGYTF. In DNA, the CDR3 is TGTGCCAGCAGTTACAACAGGGCGGAGGGCTACACCTTC.

V is TRBV11-2 and J is TRBJ1-2; D is ambiguous. The length of the CDR3 is 15 residues. Trimming pared 1 base from V and 0 bases from J, leaving 9 bases between. Germline-derived CDR1 and CDR2 are SGHAT and FQNNGV. CDR3 nucleotides: TGTGCCAGCAGCTTAGTACGGGGAGCTAACTATGGCTACACCTTC. This translates into CASSLVRGANYGYTF.

There are a few counts of this clone. The chain carries TRBV30 and TRBJ2-7; maybe TRBD1 (6 bases). V was shortened by 2 bases and J by 5 bases, with 10 bases between the two germline ends. The length of the CDR3 is 12 residues. Germline V lookup: CDR1 GTSNPN, CDR2 SVGIG (reference sequence). CDR3 residues: CAWSRQGNEQYF. In DNA, the CDR3 is TGTGCCTGGAGTAGGCAGGGGAACGAGCAGTACTTC.

This clone was found a few times. J is TRBJ2-1 and V is TRBV5-4; D may be TRBD1 (6 bases). CDR1 SGHNT and CDR2 YYREEE come from the germline V gene (reference sequence). The CDR3 consists of 15 residues. The germline V and J ends were trimmed by 5 bases and 0 bases, with 12 bases remaining between them. Here the CDR3 reads CASSLTGSSYNEQFF. The DNA of the CDR3 is TGTGCCAGCAGTCTAACAGGGTCCTCCTACAATGAGCAGTTCTTC.

This clone was observed a few times. The chain employs TRBV7-9 and TRBJ2-5; 10 nucleotides match TRBD2. The CDR3 loop spans 16 amino acids. With 3 bases clipped from V and 5 bases from J, the junction kept 9 bases outside the gene matches. CDR1 SEHNR and CDR2 FQNEAQ come from the germline V gene (reference sequence). CDR3 nucleotide sequence: TGTGCCAGCAGCTTCGGGACTAGCGCTGTCTCGGAGACCCAGTACTTC. Protein: CASSFGTSAVSETQYF.

This clone was detected only a few times. The chain has TRBV2 and TRBJ1-1; 9 bases are shared with TRBD1. CDR1 and CDR2 (germline): SNHLY, FYNNEI. There are 13 residues in the CDR3. V gave up 6 bases and J gave up 7 bases; unmatched junction bases: 6. CDR3 sequence: CASRDRGFGEAFF. CDR3 coding DNA: TGTGCCAGCAGGGACAGGGGTTTTGGTGAAGCTTTCTTT.

The rearrangement joins TRBV27 to TRBJ2-7, with D possibly TRBD1 on 6 matching bases. Trimming stripped 5 bases from V and 8 bases from J, with 25 bases between. The germline CDR1 and CDR2 sequences are MNHEY and SMNVEV (reference sequence). The CDR3 consists of 16 residues. CDR3 DNA: TGTGCCAGCAGTACGACACAGGGCCGCGCTGGGGCCAAGCAGTACTTC. The encoded protein is CASSTTQGRAGAKQYF.

V and J are TRBV2 and TRBJ2-2; no definite D call. Germline V gene lookup returns CDR1 SNHLY and CDR2 FYNNEI. Trimming left V 7 bases short and J 6 bases short, with 12 bases between. The CDR3 length is 13 residues. In DNA, the CDR3 is TGTGCCAGCAACCTAGTGGCGTCCGGGGAGCTGTTTTTT. Translating gives CASNLVASGELFF.